This TCR beta chain was recovered during a study of cytomegalovirus exposure and HLA in healthy donors. PCR primers comprised 60 Vbeta and 13 Jbeta primers. Libraries were prepared by immunoSEQ multiplex PCR; TCRdb keeps only in-frame clonotypes and omits some of them. This sample has 150,000 to 200,000 clones, with roughly 82% found just once. What was sequenced was PBMCs. This clonotype was sampled from a woman aged 45-59 years in good health and CMV-seronegative.

The CDR3 region is CASRDPDRSSGNTIYF. CDR3 in DNA: TGCGCCAGCAGGGATCCGGACAGGAGCTCTGGAAACACCATATATTTT. This chain uses TRBV5-1 with TRBJ1-3, with 7 bases lining up with TRBD1. Germline V gene data show CDR1 as SGHRS and CDR2 as YFSETQ. CDR3 size: 16 residues. The trim removed 5 bases at V and 0 bases at J, leaving 8 bases unmatched.